These T cell receptor beta chains were read from a single sample in a study of cytomegalovirus exposure and HLA in healthy donors. Clones were read by immunoSEQ multiplex PCR, and TCRdb kept only the in-frame ones, dropping some. The sample has approximately 150,000 clones, about 72% seen once. Sequenced material: PBMCs. The receptors here all came from a man aged 25 to 40 in good health and CMV-seropositive. Both conserved end residues are part of each CDR3.

TRBJ2-1	TRBV27	CASSPWTGNDEQFF
TRBJ2-7	TRBV5-1	CASSPDPGSYYEQYF
TRBJ2-2	TRBV6-5	CASSYRGLTGELFF
TRBJ2-7	TRBV5-1	CASSMDRVSYEQYF
TRBJ2-7	TRBV6-5	CASSLDRAISYEQYF
TRBJ2-7	TRBV7-7	CASSLGLAGEQYF
TRBJ2-5	TRBV30	CAWGQVDEQYF
TRBJ2-7	TRBV4-3	CASSQLSDPSYEQYF
TRBJ2-5	TRBV6-6	CASRGSGPETQYF
TRBJ2-1	TRBV27	CASSGSGGALEQFF
TRBJ2-3	TRBV7-6	CASSESSGGEYTQYF
TRBJ2-1	TRBV5-1	CASSLLTGGSYNEQFF
TRBJ2-7	TRBV6-1	CATTLRLSYEQYF
TRBJ2-6	TRBV19	CASSKLAGSGANVLTF
TRBJ1-5	TRBV30	CAWRARSNQPQHF
TRBJ2-7	TRBV2	CASSYRKGQGASYEQYF
TRBJ2-1	TRBV2	CASSEGTPYNEQFF
TRBJ2-1	TRBV12-5	CASGLQGNEQFF
TRBJ1-1	TRBV7-9	CASSRRGGTEAFF
TRBJ2-6	TRBV2	CASSEFGSSGANVLTF
TRBJ2-1	TRBV10-3	CAISRQGALNEQFF
TRBJ2-5	TRBV13	CASSVGQGVLETQYF
TRBJ1-2	TRBV6-6	CASRGGGGVYGYTF
TRBJ2-2	TRBV27	CASSAWGGGTGELFF
TRBJ1-3	TRBV19	CASSPNRQGGGNTIYF
TRBJ2-1	TRBV6-5	CASSYDRGSNEQFF
TRBJ2-4	TRBV7-9	CASSLEGGHQYF
TRBJ1-3	TRBV5-6	CASSLVYQWRKENTIYF
TRBJ2-5	TRBV28	CASSFAGEETQYF
TRBJ2-3	TRBV4-1	CASSPTSTTLSTDTQYF
TRBJ1-1	TRBV4-3	CASSKGAPPRNTEAFF